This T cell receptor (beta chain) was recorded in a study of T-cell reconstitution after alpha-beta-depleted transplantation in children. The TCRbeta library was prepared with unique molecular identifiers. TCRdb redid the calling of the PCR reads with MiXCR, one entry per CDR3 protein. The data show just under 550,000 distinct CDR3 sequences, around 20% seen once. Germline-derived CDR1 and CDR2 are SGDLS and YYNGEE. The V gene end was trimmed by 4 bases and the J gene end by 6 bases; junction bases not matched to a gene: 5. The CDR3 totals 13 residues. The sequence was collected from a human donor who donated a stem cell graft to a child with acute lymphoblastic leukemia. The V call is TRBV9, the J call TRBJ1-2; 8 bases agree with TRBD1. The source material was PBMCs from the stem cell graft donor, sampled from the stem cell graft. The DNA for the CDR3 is TGTGCCAGCAGCCCCTCAGGGGGCCATGGCTACACCTTC. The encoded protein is CASSPSGGHGYTF.